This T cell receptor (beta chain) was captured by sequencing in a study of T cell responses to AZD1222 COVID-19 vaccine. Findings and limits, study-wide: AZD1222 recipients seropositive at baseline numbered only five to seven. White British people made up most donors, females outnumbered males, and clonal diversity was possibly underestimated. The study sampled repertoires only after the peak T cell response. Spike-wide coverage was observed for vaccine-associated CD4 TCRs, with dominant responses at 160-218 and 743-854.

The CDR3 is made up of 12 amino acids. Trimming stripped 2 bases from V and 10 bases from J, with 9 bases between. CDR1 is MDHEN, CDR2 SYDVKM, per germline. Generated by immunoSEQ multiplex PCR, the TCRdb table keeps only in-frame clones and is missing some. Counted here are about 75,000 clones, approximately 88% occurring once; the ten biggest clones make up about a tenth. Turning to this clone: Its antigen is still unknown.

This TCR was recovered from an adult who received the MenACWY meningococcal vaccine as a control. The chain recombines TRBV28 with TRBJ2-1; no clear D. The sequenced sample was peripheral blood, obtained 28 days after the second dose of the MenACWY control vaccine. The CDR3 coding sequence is TGTGCCAGCAGTTTAGTCCCCCGGGAGCAGTTCTTC. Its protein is CASSLVPREQFF.